The present entry profiles one T cell receptor beta chain with its context. This specimen belongs to a study of blood T cell repertoires in COVID-19. Across the whole study: The cDNA or gDNA used as material had been derived from T cells, B-cell-depleted T cells, or PBMCs.

The assay was immunoSEQ multiplex PCR, and TCRdb's table has in-frame clones only and misses some. The sample comprises around 70,000 clones, 91% of which are singletons, and roughly 6.1% rests with the top ten. V dropped 3 bases and J dropped 0; count of bases not matched to a gene: 2. Germline V gene sequence: CDR1 SGHRS, CDR2 YFSETQ. CDR3 length: 17 residues. The chain carries TRBV5-1 and TRBJ2-2; 13 bases agree with TRBD2. The specimen was peripheral blood. The TCR originated in a human donor in a cohort sampled during active COVID-19. The CDR3: CASSSGLAGANTGELFF. The CDR3 bases are TGCGCCAGCAGCTCCGGACTAGCGGGGGCGAACACCGGGGAGCTGTTTTTT.